These T cell receptor beta chains were read from a single sample in a study of a mutant IDH1 vaccine in newly diagnosed glioma. Sequenced by immunoSEQ multiplex PCR; TCRdb stores in-frame clones only, minus some. This sample has approximately 39,000 clones, with approximately 80% found just once. For these TCRs, the target antigens are not known. The source was PBMCs, collected from a glioma patient whose treatment included an IDH1 peptide vaccine. The receptors shown here come from a man in his fifties with glioma. CDR3s leave out the opening cysteine and the closing phenylalanine or tryptophan. Fields, in order: V gene, D gene, CDR3 protein. The D gene is left open where the match is weak.

v_call: TRBV30
d_call: TRBD1
cdr3_aa: AWSVAPATGQGVLYEQY

v_call: TRBV6-5
d_call: NA
cdr3_aa: ASSPPGGNTGELF

v_call: TRBV27
d_call: NA
cdr3_aa: ASSFAGEHGYT

v_call: TRBV4-1
d_call: NA
cdr3_aa: ASSQAREGGQPQH

v_call: TRBV5-1
d_call: TRBD1
cdr3_aa: ASSFGQGARNTIY

v_call: TRBV13
d_call: NA
cdr3_aa: ASSPSDPSGDTIY

v_call: TRBV18
d_call: NA
cdr3_aa: ASSLGVGYGYT

v_call: TRBV7-2
d_call: TRBD2
cdr3_aa: ASSLTGTSSDTQY

v_call: TRBV25-1
d_call: NA
cdr3_aa: ASSELGATNEKLF

v_call: TRBV7-9
d_call: NA
cdr3_aa: ASTTLSFNEQF

v_call: TRBV7-8
d_call: NA
cdr3_aa: ASAGVRSYNEQF

v_call: TRBV29-1
d_call: NA
cdr3_aa: SVDRETQY

v_call: TRBV19
d_call: TRBD1
cdr3_aa: ASSNDRGLTDTQY

v_call: TRBV4-2
d_call: TRBD2
cdr3_aa: ASSQDFGGAGYEQY